This T cell receptor (beta chain) was identified in a study of T cells in Graves' hyperthyroidism and ophthalmopathy. Study-wide results and limits: Before onset, ophthalmopathy was predicted by the model a median roughly 6.8 months earlier.

Among the patients, aged 18 to 65, hyperthyroidism was newly diagnosed and had lasted under 2 months. This clonotype has ten or more counts. The target antigen is unknown. V was shortened by 4 bases and J by 7 bases, with 10 bases between the two germline ends. CDR1 is GTSNPN and CDR2 is SVGIG in the germline V gene (reference sequence). CDR3 length: 12 residues. Amplification targeted TCR beta CDR3 regions from RNA transcripts. The primer set for the first-round RT-PCR of the TCR CDR3 was HTBI. TCRdb re-analysed the multiplex PCR reads in MiXCR, keeping a single row per CDR3 protein. The sample holds around 400,000 distinct CDR3 sequences, more than 15% seen once.

The sequenced sample was blood. The sequence was collected from a woman between 18 and 29 years old with Graves' hyperthyroidism that later progressed to Graves' ophthalmopathy. The rearrangement joins TRBV30 to TRBJ2-2; D may be TRBD1 or TRBD2 (5 bases each). In DNA form, the CDR3 reads TGTGCCTGGACCCGGGACGTCGGGGAGCTGTTTTTT. Amino acids: CAWTRDVGELFF. Looking up the rest from reference TRBV30 and TRBJ2-2 gives the full variable domain: SQTIHQWPATLVQPVGSPLSLECTVEGTSNPNLYWYRQAAGRGLQLLFYSVGIGQISSEVPQNLSASRPQDRQFILSSKKLLLSDSGFYLCAWTRDVGELFFGEGSRLTVL.